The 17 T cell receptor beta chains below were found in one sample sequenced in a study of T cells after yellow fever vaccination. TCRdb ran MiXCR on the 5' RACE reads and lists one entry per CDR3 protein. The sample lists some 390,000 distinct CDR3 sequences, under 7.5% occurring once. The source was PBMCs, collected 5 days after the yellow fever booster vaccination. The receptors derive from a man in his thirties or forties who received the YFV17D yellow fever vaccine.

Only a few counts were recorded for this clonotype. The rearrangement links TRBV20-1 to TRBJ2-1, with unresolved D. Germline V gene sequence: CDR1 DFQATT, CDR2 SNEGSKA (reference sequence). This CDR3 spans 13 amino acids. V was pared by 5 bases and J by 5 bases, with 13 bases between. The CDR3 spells CSAHTPPDNEQFF. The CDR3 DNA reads TGCAGTGCTCATACTCCCCCTGACAATGAGCAGTTCTTC.

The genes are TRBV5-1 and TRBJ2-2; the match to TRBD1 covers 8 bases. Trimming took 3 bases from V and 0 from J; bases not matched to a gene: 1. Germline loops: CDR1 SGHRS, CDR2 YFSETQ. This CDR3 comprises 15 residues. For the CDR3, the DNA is TGCGCCAGCAGCTCGGGACAGGCGAACACCGGGGAGCTGTTTTTT. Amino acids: CASSSGQANTGELFF.

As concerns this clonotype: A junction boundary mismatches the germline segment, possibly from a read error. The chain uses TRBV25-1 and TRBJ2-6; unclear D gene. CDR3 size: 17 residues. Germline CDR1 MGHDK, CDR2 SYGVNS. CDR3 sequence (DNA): TGTGCCAGCAGTGAATATAACGGTATCTCTTGGGCCAACGTCCTGACTTTC. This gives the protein CASSEYNGISWANVLTF.

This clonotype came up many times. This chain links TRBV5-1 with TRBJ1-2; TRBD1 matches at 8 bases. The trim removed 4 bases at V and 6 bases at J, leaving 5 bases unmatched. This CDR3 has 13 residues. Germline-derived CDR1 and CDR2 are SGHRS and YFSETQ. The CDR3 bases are TGCGCCAGCAGCCTACAGGGGGTAGATGGCTACACCTTC. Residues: CASSLQGVDGYTF.

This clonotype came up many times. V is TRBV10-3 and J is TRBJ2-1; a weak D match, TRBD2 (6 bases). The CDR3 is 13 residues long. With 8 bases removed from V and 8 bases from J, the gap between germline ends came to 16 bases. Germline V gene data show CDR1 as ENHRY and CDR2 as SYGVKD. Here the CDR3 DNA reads TGTGCCATCGCCGGGGGAGGAGTCGATGAGCAGTTCTTC. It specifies CAIAGGGVDEQFF.

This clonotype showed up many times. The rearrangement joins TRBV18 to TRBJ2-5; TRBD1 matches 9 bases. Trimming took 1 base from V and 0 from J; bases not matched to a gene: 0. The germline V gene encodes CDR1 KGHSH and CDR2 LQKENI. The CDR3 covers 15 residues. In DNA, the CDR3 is TGTGCCAGCTCACCACGGACAGGGGACCAAGAGACCCAGTACTTC. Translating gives CASSPRTGDQETQYF.

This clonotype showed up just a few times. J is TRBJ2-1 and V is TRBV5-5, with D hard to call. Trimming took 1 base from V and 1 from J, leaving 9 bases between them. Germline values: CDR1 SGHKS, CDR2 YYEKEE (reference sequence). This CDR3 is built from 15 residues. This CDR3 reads CASSLFGQSYNEQFF. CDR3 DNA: TGTGCCAGCAGCTTGTTTGGGCAATCCTACAATGAGCAGTTCTTC.

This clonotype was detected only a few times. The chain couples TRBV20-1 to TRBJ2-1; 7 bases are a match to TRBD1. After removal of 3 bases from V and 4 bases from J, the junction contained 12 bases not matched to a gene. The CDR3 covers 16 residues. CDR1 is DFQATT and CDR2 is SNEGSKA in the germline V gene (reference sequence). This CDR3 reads CSARPVATGPYNEQFF. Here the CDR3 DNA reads TGCAGTGCTAGGCCGGTGGCGACAGGGCCTTACAATGAGCAGTTCTTC.

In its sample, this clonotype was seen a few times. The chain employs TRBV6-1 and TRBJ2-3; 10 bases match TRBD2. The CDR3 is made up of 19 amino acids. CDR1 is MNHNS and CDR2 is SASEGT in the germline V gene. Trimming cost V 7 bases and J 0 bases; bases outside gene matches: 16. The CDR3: CASIPFRLAGEPSTDTQYF. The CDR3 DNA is TGTGCCAGCATCCCCTTTCGGCTAGCGGGAGAGCCGAGCACAGATACGCAGTATTTT.

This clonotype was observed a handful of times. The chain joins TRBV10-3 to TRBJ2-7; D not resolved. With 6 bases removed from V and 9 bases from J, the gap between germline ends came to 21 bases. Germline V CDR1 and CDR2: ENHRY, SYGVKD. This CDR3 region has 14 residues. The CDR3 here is CAISDTGPPRSQYF. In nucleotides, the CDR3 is TGTGCCATCAGCGATACCGGGCCTCCGCGGTCGCAGTACTTC.

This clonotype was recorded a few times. The chain's CDR3 is CASAGVNTGELFF. The CDR3 coding sequence is TGCGCCAGTGCGGGAGTCAACACCGGGGAGCTGTTTTTT. The rearrangement links TRBV4-1 to TRBJ2-2, with TRBD2 matching 7 bases. CDR1 MGHRA and CDR2 YSYEKL come from the germline V gene. The CDR3 extends over 13 amino acids. The ends lost 9 bases at V and 2 bases at J; junction bases unmatched: 3.

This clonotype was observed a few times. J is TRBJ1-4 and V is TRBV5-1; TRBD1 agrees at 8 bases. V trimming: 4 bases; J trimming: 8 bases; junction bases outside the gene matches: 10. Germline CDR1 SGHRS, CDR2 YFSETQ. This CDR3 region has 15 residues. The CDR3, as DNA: TGCGCCAGCAGCGCCGCCGGGACAGGTTTAGAAAAACTGTTTTTT. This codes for CASSAAGTGLEKLFF.

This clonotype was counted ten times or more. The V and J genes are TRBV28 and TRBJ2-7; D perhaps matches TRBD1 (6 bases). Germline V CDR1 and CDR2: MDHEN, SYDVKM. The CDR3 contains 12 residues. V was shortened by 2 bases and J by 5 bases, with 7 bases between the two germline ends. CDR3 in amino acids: CASSLNRDEQYF. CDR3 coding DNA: TGTGCCAGCAGTTTAAACAGGGACGAGCAGTACTTC. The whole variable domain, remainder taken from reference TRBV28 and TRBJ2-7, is DVKVTQSSRYLVKRTGEKVFLECVQDMDHENMFWYRQDPGLGLRLIYFSYDVKMKEKGDIPEGYSVSREKKERFSLILESASTNQTSMYLCASSLNRDEQYFGPGTRLTVT.

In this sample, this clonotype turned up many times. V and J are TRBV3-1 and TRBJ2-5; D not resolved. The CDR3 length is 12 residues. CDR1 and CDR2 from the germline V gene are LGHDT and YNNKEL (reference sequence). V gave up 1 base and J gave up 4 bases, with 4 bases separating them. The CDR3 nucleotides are TGTGCCAGCAGCCAAGTAGTAGAGACCCAGTACTTC. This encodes CASSQVVETQYF.

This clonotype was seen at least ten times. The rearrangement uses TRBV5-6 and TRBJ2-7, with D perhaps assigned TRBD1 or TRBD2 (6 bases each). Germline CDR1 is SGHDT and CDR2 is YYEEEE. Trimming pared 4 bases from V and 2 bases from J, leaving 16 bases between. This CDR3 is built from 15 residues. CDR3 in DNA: TGTGCCAGCAGCCCCAAGGGGGGAGCTCCCTACGAGCAGTACTTC. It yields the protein CASSPKGGAPYEQYF.

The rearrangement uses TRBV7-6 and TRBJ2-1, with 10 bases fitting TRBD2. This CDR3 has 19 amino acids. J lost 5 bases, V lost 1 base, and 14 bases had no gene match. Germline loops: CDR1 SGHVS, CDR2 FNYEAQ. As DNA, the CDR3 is TGTGCCAGCAGCTTAGATTGGGGGCTAGCGGGAGTTTCGGACAATGAGCAGTTCTTC. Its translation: CASSLDWGLAGVSDNEQFF.

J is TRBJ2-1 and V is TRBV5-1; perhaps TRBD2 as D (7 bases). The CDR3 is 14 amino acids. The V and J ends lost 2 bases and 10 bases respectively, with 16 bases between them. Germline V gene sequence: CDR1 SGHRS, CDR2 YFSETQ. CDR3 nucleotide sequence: TGCGCCAGCAGCTTCGGGCGAGGGGGGGCGGAGCAGTTCTTC. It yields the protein CASSFGRGGAEQFF.